A single sample gave rise to the 18 T cell receptor beta chains below, sequenced in a study of blood T cell repertoires in COVID-19. Assay used: immunoSEQ multiplex PCR; TCRdb lists only in-frame clones, some missing. This table has a few hundred thousand clones, roughly 90% appearing once. Specimen: peripheral blood. The origin of the receptors is a middle-aged woman who had recovered from COVID-19.

The rearrangement uses TRBV10-1 and TRBJ2-1; TRBD2 matches at 14 bases. The CDR3 contains 15 residues. V lost 7 bases to trimming and J lost 6 bases; unmatched junction nucleotides: 5. The V gene's germline CDR1 is WNHNN and CDR2 SYGVQD (reference sequence). CDR3 amino acids: CASTQGLAGVNEQFF. CDR3 DNA: TGCGCCAGCACTCAGGGACTAGCGGGAGTCAATGAGCAGTTCTTC.

The V and J genes are TRBV5-1 and TRBJ2-7, with 7 bases that match TRBD2. The CDR3 loop spans 14 amino acids. Germline trimming cut 1 base from V and 3 bases from J; bases unmatched to any gene: 4. CDR1 and CDR2 from the germline V gene are SGHRS and YFSETQ. The CDR3 region is CASSLSGGGYEQYF. The CDR3 DNA sequence: TGCGCCAGCAGCTTGTCGGGGGGAGGCTACGAGCAGTACTTC.

The J gene is TRBJ1-5, the V gene TRBV3-1 (or the pseudogene TRBV3-2); TRBD1 aligns across 8 bases. The CDR3 length is 15 residues. V was clipped by 6 bases and J by 6 bases; unmatched bases: 10. Germline V CDR1 and CDR2: LGHDT, YNNKEL (reference sequence). This chain's CDR3 is CASSGRGTGSQPQHF. The CDR3, as DNA: TGTGCCAGCAGTGGACGCGGGACAGGTTCTCAGCCCCAGCATTTT.

The V call is TRBV5-4, the J call TRBJ2-1; 12 bases align to TRBD2. Germline loops: CDR1 SGHNT, CDR2 YYREEE (reference sequence). The CDR3 has 15 amino acids. After removal of 5 bases from V and 8 bases from J, the junction contained 8 bases not matched to a gene. Here the CDR3 DNA reads TGTGCCAGCAGGTTGAGGCTAGCGGGAGGGGATGAGCAGTTCTTC. Protein: CASRLRLAGGDEQFF.

The rearrangement uses TRBV29-1 and TRBJ2-1; no clear D. The V gene lost 2 bases and the J gene lost 4 bases, with 3 bases spanning the gap. This CDR3 is built from 11 residues. The germline CDR1 and CDR2 sequences are SQVTM and ANQGSEA. The CDR3 bases are TGCAGCGTTGAATATTACAATGAGCAGTTCTTC. Translating it yields CSVEYYNEQFF.

The CDR3 bases are TGTGCCAGCAGTTACTCCGGAGCGAATCAGCCCCAGCATTTT. Protein sequence: CASSYSGANQPQHF. The chain links TRBV6-6 to TRBJ1-5; D uncertain. CDR1 MNHNY and CDR2 SVGAGI come from the germline V gene (reference sequence). The V and J ends lost 0 bases and 4 bases respectively, with 7 bases between them. CDR3 length equals 14 residues.

V usage is TRBV5-8 and J usage is TRBJ1-5; 7 bases agree with TRBD1. CDR1 is SGHTS and CDR2 is YDEGEE in the germline V gene. The CDR3 runs 12 residues. The J segment lost 9 bases and the V segment lost 4 bases, leaving 4 bases of the junction unmatched. The CDR3 nucleotides read TGTGCCAGCAGCCCGGACAGGATGCCCCAGCATTTT. This translates into CASSPDRMPQHF. Based on the CDR3 plus reference TRBV5-8 and TRBJ1-5, the full variable domain is EAGVTQSPTHLIKTRGQQATLRCSPISGHTSVYWYQQALGLGLQFLLWYDEGEERNRGNFPPRFSGRQFPNYSSELNVNALELEDSALYLCASSPDRMPQHFGDGTRLSIL.

The chain carries TRBV1 and TRBJ2-5; the table calls TRBD2, which could not be checked here. TRBV1 is a recognized pseudogene. This CDR3 spans 17 amino acids. The CDR3 nucleotides read TGCACCAGCAGCCAAGACGGCCCGACTAGCGGGAGCCAGACCCAGTACTTC. It is translated as CTSSQDGPTSGSQTQYF.

This clone was observed a single time. V gene TRBV5-1 combines with J gene TRBJ2-1; 14 bases are a match to TRBD2. The trim removed 5 bases at V and 9 bases at J, leaving 10 bases unmatched. CDR3 length equals 16 residues. CDR1 and CDR2 from the germline V gene are SGHRS and YFSETQ. In DNA, the CDR3 is TGCGCCAGCAGGCCTCCGGGGACTAGCGGGGGAAGTGAGCAGTTCTTC. This codes for CASRPPGTSGGSEQFF.

This clone was picked up a small number of times. For the CDR3, the DNA is TGTGCCAGCAGCTTAGATCTCGGGACAGGGATTTACGAGCAGTACTTC. Its protein is CASSLDLGTGIYEQYF. The chain recombines TRBV11-2 with TRBJ2-7, with TRBD1 matching 9 bases. The CDR3 runs 16 residues. The trim removed 0 bases at V and 4 bases at J, leaving 7 bases unmatched. The V gene's germline CDR1 is SGHAT and CDR2 FQNNGV.

The CDR3 DNA is TGTGCCAGCTCACCCTACGCGACACCTGAAGCTTTCTTT. Encoded protein: CASSPYATPEAFF. This chain links TRBV18 with TRBJ1-1; D not certain. V lost 3 bases, J lost 6 bases, and 11 bases lay in between. The CDR3 runs to 13 residues. From germline, CDR1 is KGHSH and CDR2 LQKENI.

DNA of the CDR3: TGTGCCAGCAGCCAAGATTTGGGGGGACCGGGTAATGAGCAGTTCTTC. Translation gives CASSQDLGGPGNEQFF. The V gene is TRBV4-2, the J gene TRBJ2-1; D might be TRBD2 (6 bases). The CDR3 spans 16 residues. V was pared by 0 bases and J by 7 bases, with 16 bases between. The germline V gene has CDR1 LGHNA and CDR2 YNFKEQ.

Worth noting for this clone: Other DNA sequences in the same sample also yield this CDR3. This CDR3 reads CASSLAGGNTGELFF. The CDR3 nucleotides are TGTGCCAGCAGCTTAGCGGGAGGGAACACCGGGGAGCTGTTTTTT. The chain links TRBV7-9 to TRBJ2-2, with D possibly TRBD2 on 6 matching bases. The CDR3 spans 15 residues. Per germline, CDR1 SEHNR and CDR2 FQNEAQ (reference sequence). Trimming left V 0 bases short and J 1 base short, with 6 bases between.

To note about this clone: The identical CDR3 is also encoded by other nucleotide sequences in the sample. V gene TRBV27 combines with J gene TRBJ2-7, with no clear D. The CDR3 covers 11 residues. Trimming removed 6 bases from V and 3 bases from J, with 6 bases in between. The germline CDR1 and CDR2 sequences are MNHEY and SMNVEV (reference sequence). CDR3 sequence (DNA): TGTGCCAGCAGCTCCCTCTACGAGCAGTACTTC. This encodes CASSSLYEQYF.

This chain links TRBV18 with TRBJ2-7; a weak D match, TRBD2 (5 bases). CDR3 length: 13 amino acids. V was trimmed by 6 bases and J by 2 bases, leaving 11 bases between them. CDR1 KGHSH and CDR2 LQKENI come from the germline V gene. This chain's CDR3 is CASSFGVTYEQYF. CDR3 nucleotide sequence: TGTGCCAGCTCGTTCGGGGTTACCTACGAGCAGTACTTC. The full variable domain, its missing parts supplied by reference TRBV18 and TRBJ2-7, is NAGVMQNPRHLVRRRGQEARLRCSPMKGHSHVYWYRQLPEEGLKFMVYLQKENIIDESGMPKERFSAEFPKEGPSILRIQQVVRGDSAAYFCASSFGVTYEQYFGPGTRLTVT.

V is TRBV18 and J is TRBJ2-1; no clear D gene. CDR3 length: 14 residues. Trimming removed 2 bases at V and 7 bases at J, with 12 bases between. Germline CDR1 is KGHSH and CDR2 is LQKENI. CDR3 protein: CASSPSPNGNEQFF. The CDR3 coding sequence is TGTGCCAGCTCACCATCCCCCAACGGGAATGAGCAGTTCTTC.

This clone was found a few times. The sample carries other DNA sequences with the same CDR3. This chain's CDR3 is CASSWAGTGGTDTQYF. CDR3 DNA sequence: TGTGCCAGCAGCTGGGCCGGGACGGGAGGAACAGATACGCAGTATTTT. J is TRBJ2-3 and V is TRBV7-2, with 7 bases identical to TRBD2. The J segment lost 3 bases and the V segment lost 4 bases, leaving 10 bases of the junction unmatched. This CDR3 is built from 16 residues. Per the germline V gene, CDR1 is SGHTA and CDR2 is FQGNSA.

The rearrangement uses TRBV4-1 and TRBJ1-1; TRBD1 is a possible D gene (5 bases). CDR3 length: 13 residues. Between the trimmed V and J ends, which lost 3 bases and 1 base, there was a span of 6 bases. Looked up from germline, CDR1 is MGHRA and CDR2 is YSYEKL. CDR3 coding DNA: TGCGCCAGCAGCCAGGGGGGGAACACTGAAGCTTTCTTT. Amino acids: CASSQGGNTEAFF.